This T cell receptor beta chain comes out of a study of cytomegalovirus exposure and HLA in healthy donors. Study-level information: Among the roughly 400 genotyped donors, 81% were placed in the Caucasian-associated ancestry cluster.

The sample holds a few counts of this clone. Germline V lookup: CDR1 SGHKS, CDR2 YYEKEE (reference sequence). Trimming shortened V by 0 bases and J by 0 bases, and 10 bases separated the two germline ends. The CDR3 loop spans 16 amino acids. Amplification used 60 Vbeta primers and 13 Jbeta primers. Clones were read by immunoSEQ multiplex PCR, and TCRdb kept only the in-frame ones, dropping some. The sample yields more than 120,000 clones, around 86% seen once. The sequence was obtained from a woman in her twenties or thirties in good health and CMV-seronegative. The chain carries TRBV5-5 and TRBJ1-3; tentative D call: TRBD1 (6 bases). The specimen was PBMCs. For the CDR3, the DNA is TGTGCCAGCAGCTTGGTGGCAGGGGTCTCTGGAAACACCATATATTTT. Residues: CASSLVAGVSGNTIYF.